This T cell receptor (beta chain) was sequenced for a study of radiation and T cells in renal cell carcinoma. Data came from immunoSEQ multiplex PCR; TCRdb stores just in-frame clones and leaves some out. The table has over 45,000 clones, around 80% seen once. Details on this clone: What it recognizes is unknown. Other DNA sequences within the sample encode an identical CDR3.

Time point denoted: baseline pretreatment blood. Regarding treatment: 15 Gy SBRT to primary tumor, nephrectomy 4 weeks later. Study results and limitations: Pretreatment tumor biopsies were lacking, so baseline clonotypes are unknown. Top tumor clonotypes rose in blood 2 weeks post-radiation, then contracted.

Sequencing was performed on blood, taken from a patient whose treatment included radiotherapy and nephrectomy. The receptor comes from a man in his sixties with renal cell carcinoma.

The DNA of the CDR3 is TGCAGTGCTAGTGTGTGGAATGAGCAGTTCTTC. Its translation: CSASVWNEQFF. This chain uses TRBV20-1 with TRBJ2-1; no clear D gene. Germline V gene lookup returns CDR1 DFQATT and CDR2 SNEGSKA (reference sequence). Trimming stripped 3 bases from V and 7 bases from J, with 7 bases between. CDR3 size: 11 residues.